One and the same sample provided the 6 T cell receptor beta chains below, sequenced in a study of human T cells and chemical hapten exposure. TCRdb re-derived calls from the RACE reads in MiXCR, one entry per CDR3 protein. The sample contains tens of thousands of distinct CDR3 sequences, around 10% of which appear only once. The sample's time point: patch test 3, about 24 weeks after DPC sensitization. Treatment in this sample: therapeutic diphenylcyclopropenone sensitization with weekly scalp DPC. The source was whole blood, collected in connection with sensitization to the hapten diphenylcyclopropenone (DPC). Source of these receptors: a woman in her forties or fifties with alopecia areata. Some clones in this sample may be carry-over from other donors' samples.

In its sample, this clonotype was seen many times. The chain combines TRBV5-1 with TRBJ1-1; D call uncertain. The V gene lost 0 bases and the J gene lost 5 bases, with 8 bases spanning the gap. The CDR3 spans 13 residues. Germline values: CDR1 SGHRS, CDR2 YFSETQ. As DNA, the CDR3 is TGCGCCAGCAGCTTGGTCCCCGGGACTGAAGCTTTCTTT. Protein: CASSLVPGTEAFF.

This clonotype has a count of ten or more. V and J are TRBV6-5 and TRBJ2-7, with D maybe TRBD1 (6 bases). Deletions cut 2 bases from V and 2 bases from J, with 10 bases between. The CDR3 contains 14 residues. Germline V lookup: CDR1 MNHEY, CDR2 SVGAGI. The chain's CDR3 is CASSYMDRAYEQYF. As DNA, the CDR3 is TGTGCCAGCAGTTACATGGACAGAGCCTACGAGCAGTACTTC.

This clonotype was found many times. Written as DNA, the CDR3 is TGTGCCAGCAGCCGAAGCGGGGGGGCGAGGAATGAGCAGTTCTTC. Protein sequence: CASSRSGGARNEQFF. The genes are TRBV7-2 and TRBJ2-1; 10 bases agree with TRBD2. Germline lookup yields CDR1 SGHTA and CDR2 FQGNSA. V lost 5 bases and J lost 7; bases outside the gene matches: 8. This CDR3 region has 15 residues.

The chain recombines TRBV20-1 with TRBJ1-1; D not certain. CDR1 and CDR2 from the germline V gene are DFQATT and SNEGSKA (reference sequence). The CDR3 has 14 amino acids. V lost 3 bases and J lost 6, with 17 bases in between. CDR3 bases: TGCAGTGCTAGTCCGCCGGCAGGCCCCTCTGAAGCTTTCTTT. This translates into CSASPPAGPSEAFF.

This clonotype came up once. Given a much more abundant clone one base away, this may be a read error. CDR3 loop: CASRHGHRAEAFF. CDR3 coding DNA: TGTGCCAGCAGACATGGACATCGGGCTGAAGCTTTCTTT. V and J are TRBV28 and TRBJ1-1, with D possibly being TRBD1 (5 bases). V gave up 6 bases and J gave up 6 bases, with 14 bases separating them. CDR3 length: 13 amino acids. Per the germline V gene, CDR1 is MDHEN and CDR2 is SYDVKM.

This clonotype was seen repeatedly, ten times or more. The V call is TRBV10-2, the J call TRBJ1-1; D is undetermined. Germline V gene lookup returns CDR1 WSHSY and CDR2 SAAADI. The CDR3 extends over 17 amino acids. V lost 0 bases and J lost 0, with 14 bases in between. The CDR3 here is CASSESGQTIMNTEAFF. CDR3 in DNA: TGCGCCAGCAGTGAGTCCGGGCAGACGATCATGAACACTGAAGCTTTCTTT.